The clone carrying this T cell receptor beta chain was seen a few times. This entry is derived from a study of blood T cell repertoires in COVID-19. Original processing notes: Researchers report that nucleated cell counts were estimated from reference gene primer amplification. TCRdb keeps only in-frame clones here, not all; method: immunoSEQ multiplex PCR. Clonal size and the V and J genes are those of that table, whereas D and trimming came from the DNA. This sample has 55,000 to 75,000 clones, with around 80% found just once. The CDR3 runs to 14 residues. The V gene lost 4 bases and the J gene lost 0 bases, with 10 bases spanning the gap. Germline V lookup: CDR1 MNHEY, CDR2 SVGAGI.

The chain couples TRBV6-5 to TRBJ2-7; a possible D gene is TRBD1 (5 bases). The TCR sequence derives from a human donor in a cohort sampled during active COVID-19. What was sequenced was peripheral blood. The chain's CDR3 is CASSLVQGSYEQYF. CDR3 bases: TGTGCCAGCAGTTTAGTCCAGGGCTCCTACGAGCAGTACTTC.